This T cell receptor beta chain was observed in a study of shared clonotypes between healthy human individuals. Study information: Each donor had three CD4 naive, three CD4 memory, two CD8 naive and one CD8 memory plate.

Broader study findings: Researchers found naive subsets generally carried larger estimated richness than memory subsets.

The DNA input per sorted-subset replicate PCR was approximately 210 ng, corresponding to 30,000 or so T cell genomes. Authors' processing steps: Because ImmunoSEQ provided only junction sequences with no quality scores, the filtering differed. Sequenced by immunoSEQ multiplex PCR; TCRdb stores in-frame clones only, minus some. V, J and clone size reflect that table, while D and trimming were determined from the DNA. Of about 680,000 clones detected, about 91% appear once; the ten largest clones hold 24%. On this clone: Its antigen is unidentified.

CD45RO-negative CD8 cells positively selected for CCR7 made up the naive population, which excluded terminally differentiated effector memory CD45RA+ cells. The specimen sequenced was naive CD8+ T cells sorted from blood. The receptor comes from a man aged 25 to 40 in good health.

CDR3 nucleotides: TGCAGCGCTTGGGACAGCCTAACTAATGAAAAACTGTTTTTT. Protein: CSAWDSLTNEKLFF. This chain uses TRBV29-1 with TRBJ1-4; 7 bases are shared with TRBD1. This CDR3 has 14 residues. The V and J ends lost 7 bases and 1 base, in that order; junction bases with no gene match: 6. Germline V lookup: CDR1 SQVTM, CDR2 ANQGSEA.